The 19 T cell receptor beta chains reported below all come from one sample, sequenced in a study of STAT5B mutations in CD4+ large granular lymphocyte leukemia (dated by TCRdb to between 2021 and 2024). Library construction relied on the immunoSEQ multiplex PCR assay. TCRdb obtained this table from immuneACCESS and retained in-frame rearrangements with V and J assigned. These tables miss some clones; where compared with another copy, unresolved V genes account for less than half of the shortfall, and the remainder is unexplained. This sample holds tens of thousands of clones; roughly 80% were observed only once. The top ten constitute 3.5% to 4% of the sample. Sequencing input: CD4+ T cells from blood buffy coats. The source of these receptors is a human donor in good health.

The chain is built from TRBV6-1 and TRBJ2-1; D is undetermined. Germline V gives CDR1 MNHNS, CDR2 SASEGT. This CDR3 is built from 13 residues. V was shortened by 5 bases and J by 4 bases, with 9 bases between the two germline ends. CDR3 bases: TGTGCCAGCAGTAGGGAACCTTACAATGAGCAGTTCTTC. This gives the protein CASSREPYNEQFF.

This rearrangement joins TRBV29-1 to TRBJ2-5; the match to TRBD2 covers 7 bases. V lost 3 bases to trimming and J lost 5 bases; unmatched junction nucleotides: 3. The CDR3 consists of 12 residues. CDR1 SQVTM and CDR2 ANQGSEA come from the germline V gene. The CDR3 reads CSVDREGETQYF. For the CDR3, the DNA is TGCAGCGTTGACAGGGAGGGGGAGACCCAGTACTTC.

The genes are TRBV5-1 and TRBJ1-1; TRBD1 is a possible D gene (5 bases). The CDR3 has 15 residues. Germline CDR1 is SGHRS and CDR2 is YFSETQ. V lost 4 bases to trimming and J lost 0 bases, with 13 bases between them. The CDR3 protein is CASSPETAMNTEAFF. The CDR3 nucleotides are TGCGCCAGCAGCCCTGAGACAGCTATGAACACTGAAGCTTTCTTT. Full variable domain (outside the CDR3, taken from reference TRBV5-1 and TRBJ1-1): KAGVTQTPRYLIKTRGQQVTLSCSPISGHRSVSWYQQTPGQGLQFLFEYFSETQRNKGNFPGRFSGRQFSNSRSEMNVSTLELGDSALYLCASSPETAMNTEAFFGQGTRLTVV.

This sequence joins TRBV10-3 and TRBJ2-3; D unclear. The V end was cut by 4 bases, the J end by 4 bases, with 3 bases between. Germline V lookup: CDR1 ENHRY, CDR2 SYGVKD. CDR3 length: 11 amino acids. CDR3: CAISVSDTQYF. DNA of the CDR3: TGTGCCATCAGTGTTTCAGATACGCAGTATTTT.

This chain links TRBV5-1 with TRBJ2-3; TRBD2 aligns across 11 bases. Germline V gives CDR1 SGHRS, CDR2 YFSETQ. This CDR3 spans 17 amino acids. V lost 1 base and J lost 6; bases outside the gene matches: 10. CDR3 in amino acids: CASSLIPLAGGGDTQYF. In nucleotides, the CDR3 is TGCGCCAGCAGCTTGATCCCCCTAGCGGGGGGCGGGGATACGCAGTATTTT.

This clone was counted between two and nine times. The chain couples TRBV5-6 to TRBJ1-6; D gene uncertain. The CDR3 extends over 13 amino acids. V shed 3 bases and J shed 9 bases, with 10 bases lying between them. Germline CDR1 SGHDT, CDR2 YYEEEE. CDR3 DNA sequence: TGTGCCAGCAGCTACCCTGCGGGTTCACCCCTCCACTTT. Translation gives CASSYPAGSPLHF.

V usage is TRBV2 and J usage is TRBJ2-3, with a weak D call TRBD2 (5 bases). The germline CDR1 and CDR2 sequences are SNHLY and FYNNEI. Trimming cost V 2 bases and J 2 bases, with 11 bases left between them. The CDR3 covers 15 residues. CDR3 residues: CASSENRLITDTQYF. In DNA form, the CDR3 reads TGTGCCAGCAGTGAAAACAGACTAATCACAGATACGCAGTATTTT.

The chain combines TRBV7-9 with TRBJ1-1, with no clear D. The CDR3 is made up of 14 amino acids. Trimming took 1 base from V and 5 from J, leaving 11 bases between them. CDR1 and CDR2 from the germline V gene are SEHNR and FQNEAQ (reference sequence). CDR3 sequence: CASSLGGRTTEAFF. CDR3 coding DNA: TGTGCCAGCAGCTTAGGAGGCCGGACTACTGAAGCTTTCTTT.

V is TRBV6-6 and J is TRBJ1-4, with D uncertain. The germline V and J ends were trimmed by 8 bases and 2 bases, with 12 bases remaining between them. CDR1 MNHNY and CDR2 SVGAGI come from the germline V gene (reference sequence). CDR3 length equals 14 residues. CDR3 in DNA: TGTGCCAGCGCGCATCCCGGGACTAATGAAAAACTGTTTTTT. Its translation: CASAHPGTNEKLFF.

Only a few counts were recorded for this clone. V usage is TRBV7-2 and J usage is TRBJ1-2, with D unresolved. The CDR3 is 15 residues long. Trimming removed 3 bases at V and 0 bases at J, with 11 bases between. The germline V gene encodes CDR1 SGHTA and CDR2 FQGNSA. Here the CDR3 reads CASSFPTVANYGYTF. The CDR3 region has the DNA TGTGCCAGCAGCTTTCCGACCGTCGCTAACTATGGCTACACCTTC. The full variable domain, completed using reference TRBV7-2 and TRBJ1-2, is GAGVSQSPSNKVTEKGKDVELRCDPISGHTALYWYRQSLGQGLEFLIYFQGNSAPDKSGLPSDRFSAERTGGSVSTLTIQRTQQEDSAVYLCASSFPTVANYGYTFGSGTRLTVV.

This sequence joins TRBV30 and TRBJ1-5; no clear D gene. V lost 2 bases and J 1 base, leaving 15 bases between the germline ends. Germline V CDR1 and CDR2: GTSNPN, SVGIG (reference sequence). The CDR3 totals 16 residues. CDR3 loop: CAWSLRGGPSNQPQHF. DNA for the CDR3: TGTGCCTGGAGTCTTCGTGGAGGGCCCAGCAATCAGCCCCAGCATTTT. Full variable domain (outside the CDR3, taken from reference TRBV30 and TRBJ1-5): SQTIHQWPATLVQPVGSPLSLECTVEGTSNPNLYWYRQAAGRGLQLLFYSVGIGQISSEVPQNLSASRPQDRQFILSSKKLLLSDSGFYLCAWSLRGGPSNQPQHFGDGTRLSIL.

The chain links TRBV7-2 to TRBJ2-7; 11 nucleotides line up with TRBD2. V shed 5 bases, J shed 7 bases, and the junction held 7 bases outside the gene matches. This CDR3 has 14 residues. Germline CDR1 reads SGHTA; CDR2 reads FQGNSA. CDR3 protein: CASSGNSGRGEQYF. DNA of the CDR3: TGTGCCAGCAGCGGTAATAGCGGGAGGGGAGAGCAGTACTTC.

This chain joins TRBV7-9 and TRBJ2-5, with 9 bases lining up with TRBD2. The CDR3 runs 17 residues. Germline V gene sequence: CDR1 SEHNR, CDR2 FQNEAQ (reference sequence). Germline trimming cut 5 bases from V and 2 bases from J; bases unmatched to any gene: 12. In nucleotides, the CDR3 is TGTGCCAGCAGCCTGAAGTATAGCGGGAGAGATCAAGAGACCCAGTACTTC. Translating it yields CASSLKYSGRDQETQYF.

The chain recombines TRBV19 with TRBJ2-7; no clear D gene. Germline V gene lookup returns CDR1 LNHDA and CDR2 SQIVND (reference sequence). Trimming cost V 3 bases and J 4 bases, with 10 bases left between them. The CDR3 has 13 amino acids. CDR3 sequence reads: CASSMERGYEQYF. CDR3 DNA sequence: TGTGCCAGTAGTATGGAGCGTGGGTACGAGCAGTACTTC.

This chain uses TRBV30 with TRBJ1-2; D possibly corresponds to TRBD1 (5 bases). Deletions cut 2 bases from V and 0 bases from J, with 19 bases between. Germline loops: CDR1 GTSNPN, CDR2 SVGIG (reference sequence). The CDR3 runs to 17 residues. CDR3 sequence: CAWSLRAGMGANYGYTF. CDR3 DNA sequence: TGTGCCTGGAGTCTAAGGGCAGGGATGGGAGCTAACTATGGCTACACCTTC.

This chain links TRBV9 with TRBJ1-3; 7 bases are shared with TRBD1. Trimming cost V 4 bases and J 1 base; bases outside gene matches: 8. Germline V gives CDR1 SGDLS, CDR2 YYNGEE. The CDR3 length is 16 residues. CDR3: CASSSEPGGSGNTIYF. The DNA of the CDR3 is TGTGCCAGCAGCTCTGAACCAGGGGGTTCTGGAAACACCATATATTTT.

This chain uses TRBV6-1 with TRBJ1-1, with D possibly being TRBD1 (6 bases). V was shortened by 0 bases and J by 5 bases, with 13 bases between the two germline ends. CDR3 length equals 15 residues. CDR1 and CDR2 from the germline V gene are MNHNS and SASEGT. The CDR3: CASSEAGRGGTEAFF. CDR3 coding DNA: TGTGCCAGCAGTGAAGCTGGCAGGGGAGGTACTGAAGCTTTCTTT.

In its sample, this clone was seen once. The chain combines TRBV30 with TRBJ1-1; D is unresolved. This CDR3 contains 14 residues. The germline V gene has CDR1 GTSNPN and CDR2 SVGIG (reference sequence). V lost 0 bases and J lost 2, with 10 bases in between. CDR3 residues: CAWSVSDGNTEAFF. The CDR3 nucleotides read TGTGCCTGGAGTGTCTCGGACGGCAACACTGAAGCTTTCTTT.

This clone has just a few counts. The chain joins TRBV25-1 to TRBJ2-7; no reliable D call. V shed 7 bases and J shed 1 base, with 20 bases lying between them. This CDR3 is built from 16 residues. CDR1 is MGHDK and CDR2 is SYGVNS in the germline V gene. The CDR3 sequence is CASTPNWYQGSYEQYF. The CDR3 bases are TGTGCCAGCACTCCCAATTGGTACCAAGGGTCCTACGAGCAGTACTTC.